Ten or more counts support the clone carrying this TCR beta chain. This sample is drawn from a study of human T cells and chemical hapten exposure. Study-wide context: The study patch tested 0.01% DPC on the upper back and read results at 6 days. The study enrolled mostly female patients with alopecia areata, totalis or universalis.

Authors' data handling: Across samples, TCR counts had a median of about 92,000 and ranged from roughly 23,224 to 700,000. TCRdb ran MiXCR on the RACE reads and lists one entry per CDR3 protein. TCRdb, not the original authors, processed these V and J calls. The table shows approximately 95,000 distinct CDR3 sequences, with roughly 11% occurring only once. CDR3 length: 12 residues. Germline V gene lookup returns CDR1 GTSNPN and CDR2 SVGIG (reference sequence). V gave up 4 bases and J gave up 13 bases, with 17 bases separating them. Described time point: patch test 2, 6 weeks after DPC sensitization. Sample treatment: therapeutic diphenylcyclopropenone sensitization with weekly scalp DPC. The starting material, unfractionated whole blood, was used for total RNA extraction.

The sequence was obtained from a woman in her 40s with alopecia areata. Some clones in this sample may be carry-over from other donors' samples. Sequencing was performed on whole blood, taken in connection with sensitization to the hapten diphenylcyclopropenone (DPC). The chain carries TRBV30 and TRBJ2-1, with D possibly being TRBD2 (6 bases). The CDR3 DNA reads as TGTGCCTGGACGCCAATGGGGGGTGTCCAGTTCTTC. Protein: CAWTPMGGVQFF. Together with reference TRBV30 and TRBJ2-1, the CDR3 gives the full variable domain: SQTIHQWPATLVQPVGSPLSLECTVEGTSNPNLYWYRQAAGRGLQLLFYSVGIGQISSEVPQNLSASRPQDRQFILSSKKLLLSDSGFYLCAWTPMGGVQFFGPGTRLTVL.